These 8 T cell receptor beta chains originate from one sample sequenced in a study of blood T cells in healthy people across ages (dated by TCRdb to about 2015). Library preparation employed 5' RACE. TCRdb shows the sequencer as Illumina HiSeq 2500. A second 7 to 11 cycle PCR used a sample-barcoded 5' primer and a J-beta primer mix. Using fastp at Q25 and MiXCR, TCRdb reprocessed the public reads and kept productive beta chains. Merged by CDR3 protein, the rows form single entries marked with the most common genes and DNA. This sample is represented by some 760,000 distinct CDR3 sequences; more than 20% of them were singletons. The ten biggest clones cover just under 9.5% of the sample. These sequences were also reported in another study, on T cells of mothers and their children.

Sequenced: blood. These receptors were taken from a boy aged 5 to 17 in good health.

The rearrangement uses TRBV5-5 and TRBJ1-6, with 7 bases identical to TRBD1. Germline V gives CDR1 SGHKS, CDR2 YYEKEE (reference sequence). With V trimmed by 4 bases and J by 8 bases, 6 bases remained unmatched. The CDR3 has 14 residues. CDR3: CASSPDRAYSPLHF. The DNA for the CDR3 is TGTGCCAGCAGCCCTGACAGGGCCTATTCACCCCTCCACTTT. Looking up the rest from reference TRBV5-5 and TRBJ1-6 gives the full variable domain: DAGVTQSPTHLIKTRGQQVTLRCSPISGHKSVSWYQQVLGQGPQFIFQYYEKEERGRGNFPDRFSARQFPNYSSELNVNALLLGDSALYLCASSPDRAYSPLHFGNGTRLTVT.

CDR3 DNA sequence: TGTGCCAGCAGTCTCGGACAGGTTTTGTATGGCTACACCTTC. Translation: CASSLGQVLYGYTF. The chain uses TRBV12-3 or TRBV12-4 and TRBJ1-2; 7 positions agree with TRBD1. V lost 5 bases and J lost 5; bases outside the gene matches: 8. The CDR3 is 14 amino acids.

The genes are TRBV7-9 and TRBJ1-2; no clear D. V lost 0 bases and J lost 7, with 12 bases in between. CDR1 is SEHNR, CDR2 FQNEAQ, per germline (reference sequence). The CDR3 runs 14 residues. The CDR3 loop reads CASSLALEYFGYTF. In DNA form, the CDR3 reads TGTGCCAGCAGCTTAGCGCTAGAATACTTTGGCTACACCTTC.

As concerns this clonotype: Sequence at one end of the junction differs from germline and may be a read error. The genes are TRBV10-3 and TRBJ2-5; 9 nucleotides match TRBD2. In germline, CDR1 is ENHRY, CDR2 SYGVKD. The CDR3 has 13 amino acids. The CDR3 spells CDIRAGGSETQYF. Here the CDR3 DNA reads TGTGACATCAGAGCGGGGGGATCGGAGACCCAGTACTTC.

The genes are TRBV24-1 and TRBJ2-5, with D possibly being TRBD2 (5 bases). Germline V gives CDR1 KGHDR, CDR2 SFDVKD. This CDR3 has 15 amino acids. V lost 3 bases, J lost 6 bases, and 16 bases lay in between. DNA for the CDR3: TGTGCCACCAGTGATCCAAAGGACGGGGTTCAGACCCAGTACTTC. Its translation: CATSDPKDGVQTQYF.

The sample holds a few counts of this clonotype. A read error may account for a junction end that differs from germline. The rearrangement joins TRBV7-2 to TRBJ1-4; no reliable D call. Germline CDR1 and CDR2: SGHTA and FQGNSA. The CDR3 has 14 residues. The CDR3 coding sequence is TGTGCCTGCAGCTTAGGCCGGGATAGCGAAAAACTGTTTTTT. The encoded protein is CACSLGRDSEKLFF.

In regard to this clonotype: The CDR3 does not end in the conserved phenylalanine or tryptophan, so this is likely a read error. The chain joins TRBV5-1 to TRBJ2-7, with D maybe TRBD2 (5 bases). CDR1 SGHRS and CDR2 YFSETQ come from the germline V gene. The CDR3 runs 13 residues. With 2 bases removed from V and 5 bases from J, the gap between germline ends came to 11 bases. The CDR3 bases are TGCGCCAGCAGCTTAAAGGGAGACCACGAGCAGTACCTC. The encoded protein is CASSLKGDHEQYL.

The CDR3 loop reads CSVLAGAEWDSYNEQFF. As DNA, the CDR3 is TGCAGCGTCCTAGCGGGAGCTGAGTGGGACTCCTACAATGAGCAGTTCTTC. The chain couples TRBV29-1 to TRBJ2-1; 10 bases map to TRBD2. V lost 6 bases, J lost 0 bases, and 11 bases stayed unmatched. Germline V gene data show CDR1 as SQVTM and CDR2 as ANQGSEA. This CDR3 is 17 amino acids long.